Listed below are T cell receptor beta chains from one sample, sequenced in a study of blood T cells in healthy people across ages. TCRdb ran MiXCR on the 5' RACE reads and lists one entry per CDR3 protein. This table has some 730,000 distinct CDR3 sequences, about 24% appearing once. Sequencing input: blood. These receptors all come from a man between 70 and 80 years old in good health. Both conserved end residues are part of each CDR3. The order of the fields is D gene, J gene, V gene, clone size, CDR3 DNA, CDR3 protein. A D gene is named only where the DNA matches it firmly. A clone size is listed for some rows: how often the clone was seen (once, few, many), or a class if it is expanded.

d_gene: -
j_gene: TRBJ1-6
v_gene: TRBV3-1
abundance: -
CDR3nt: TGTGCCAGCAGCCAAGGGTCCGCAGCTCTATATCATTCACCCCTCCACTTT
CDR3aa: CASSQGSAALYHSPLHF

d_gene: -
j_gene: TRBJ1-5
v_gene: TRBV5-1
abundance: -
CDR3nt: TGCGCCAGCAGCTTGTTCGGGGGCAAGGATCAGCCCCAGCATTTT
CDR3aa: CASSLFGGKDQPQHF

d_gene: TRBD2
j_gene: TRBJ2-3
v_gene: TRBV12-3/TRBV12-4
abundance: few
CDR3nt: TGTGCCAGCAGTTCGCCGGGACTAGCGGGGGGTCGCACAGATACGCAGTATTTT
CDR3aa: CASSSPGLAGGRTDTQYF

d_gene: -
j_gene: TRBJ1-4
v_gene: TRBV20-1
abundance: once
CDR3nt: TGCAGTGCTTCGCCTGAACCAACTAATGAAAAACTGTTTTTT
CDR3aa: CSASPEPTNEKLFF

d_gene: -
j_gene: TRBJ2-5
v_gene: TRBV24-1
abundance: -
CDR3nt: TGTGCCACCAGTGATCAGGATCTTGGGGAGACCCAGTACTTC
CDR3aa: CATSDQDLGETQYF

d_gene: -
j_gene: TRBJ1-4
v_gene: TRBV29-1
abundance: many
CDR3nt: TGCAGCGTTGAAGAGGCAGGGCGGGAAAAACTGTTTTTT
CDR3aa: CSVEEAGREKLFF

d_gene: TRBD2
j_gene: TRBJ2-7
v_gene: TRBV3-1
abundance: -
CDR3nt: TGTGCCAGCAGCCAGTACGCGGGGGCCTACGAGCAGTACTTC
CDR3aa: CASSQYAGAYEQYF

d_gene: TRBD1
j_gene: TRBJ1-2
v_gene: TRBV18
abundance: -
CDR3nt: TGTGCCAGCTCACCACGACAGGGGGCGGACTATGGCTACACCTTC
CDR3aa: CASSPRQGADYGYTF

d_gene: TRBD2
j_gene: TRBJ2-5
v_gene: TRBV5-5
abundance: few
CDR3nt: TGTGCCAGCAGCTTGGAGCTAGCGGCCCAAGAGACCCAGTACTTC
CDR3aa: CASSLELAAQETQYF

d_gene: -
j_gene: TRBJ1-2
v_gene: TRBV20-1
abundance: -
CDR3nt: TGCAGTGCTAGAATTAGACGTGGCTACACCTTC
CDR3aa: CSARIRRGYTF

d_gene: -
j_gene: TRBJ2-7
v_gene: TRBV18
abundance: -
CDR3nt: TGTGCCAGCTCACCACTTGGGGGGGCTACCTACGAGCAGTACTTC
CDR3aa: CASSPLGGATYEQYF

d_gene: -
j_gene: TRBJ2-1
v_gene: TRBV29-1
abundance: many
CDR3nt: TGCAGCGTTGACTTCGCCTACAATGAGCAGTTCTTC
CDR3aa: CSVDFAYNEQFF

d_gene: -
j_gene: TRBJ1-5
v_gene: TRBV3-1
abundance: -
CDR3nt: TGTGCCAGCGGCGACGATAGCAATCAGCCCCGGCATTTT
CDR3aa: CASGDDSNQPRHF

d_gene: TRBD2
j_gene: TRBJ2-1
v_gene: TRBV18
abundance: -
CDR3nt: TGTGCCAGCTCACGAGCGGGGGGAAACAATGAGCAGTTCTTC
CDR3aa: CASSRAGGNNEQFF

d_gene: -
j_gene: TRBJ2-7
v_gene: TRBV29-1
abundance: few
CDR3nt: TGCAGCGTTAGCGACAGAACCAACGAGCAGTACTTC
CDR3aa: CSVSDRTNEQYF

d_gene: -
j_gene: TRBJ1-6
v_gene: TRBV20-1
abundance: -
CDR3nt: TGCAGTGCTAGAGCGGAGGGTTTGCAGAATTCACCCCTCCACTTT
CDR3aa: CSARAEGLQNSPLHF

d_gene: -
j_gene: TRBJ1-2
v_gene: TRBV13
abundance: few
CDR3nt: TGTGCCAGCACTAGTGGTACAGGAGATACCTATGGCTACACCTTC
CDR3aa: CASTSGTGDTYGYTF

d_gene: -
j_gene: TRBJ2-3
v_gene: TRBV28
abundance: many
CDR3nt: TGTGCCAGCAGTTTGGTCTGGGTTACTAGCACAGATACGCAGTATTTT
CDR3aa: CASSLVWVTSTDTQYF

d_gene: -
j_gene: TRBJ2-7
v_gene: TRBV28
abundance: few
CDR3nt: TGTGCCAGCAGTTTATTCAGGGACTGGAACGAGCAGTACTTC
CDR3aa: CASSLFRDWNEQYF

d_gene: TRBD2
j_gene: TRBJ2-1
v_gene: TRBV12-3/TRBV12-4
abundance: -
CDR3nt: TGTGCCAGCAGTTTAACTAGCGGGAGTGAGCAGTTCTTC
CDR3aa: CASSLTSGSEQFF

d_gene: -
j_gene: TRBJ2-4
v_gene: TRBV28
abundance: few
CDR3nt: TGTGCCAGCAGTTTTTCGGATCAGGGGCGAGACATTCAGTACTTC
CDR3aa: CASSFSDQGRDIQYF

d_gene: -
j_gene: TRBJ2-2
v_gene: TRBV7-9
abundance: -
CDR3nt: TGTGCCAGCAGCCCCCAGACTACATCGAACACCGGGGAGCTGTTTTTT
CDR3aa: CASSPQTTSNTGELFF

d_gene: -
j_gene: TRBJ2-3
v_gene: TRBV6-5
abundance: few
CDR3nt: TGTGCCAGCAGTTACTCCACCCTAGTCAAGGGTCTAGCAGATACGCAGTATTTT
CDR3aa: CASSYSTLVKGLADTQYF

d_gene: -
j_gene: TRBJ2-3
v_gene: TRBV5-5
abundance: -
CDR3nt: TGTGCCAGCAGCACCGGGACCCCAGGAGATACGCAGTATTTT
CDR3aa: CASSTGTPGDTQYF

d_gene: TRBD2
j_gene: TRBJ2-3
v_gene: TRBV10-3
abundance: -
CDR3nt: TGTGCCATCAGCGATAGCGGGGCGGCAGATACGCAGTATTTT
CDR3aa: CAISDSGAADTQYF

d_gene: TRBD1
j_gene: TRBJ1-2
v_gene: TRBV29-1
abundance: -
CDR3nt: TGCAGCGTCCTACGCCCTGGGACAGACCCCCTGAGGGGCTACACCTTC
CDR3aa: CSVLRPGTDPLRGYTF

d_gene: TRBD1
j_gene: TRBJ1-1
v_gene: TRBV10-3
abundance: -
CDR3nt: TGTGCCATACAGGGGCCGGAAAACACTGAAGCTTTCTTT
CDR3aa: CAIQGPENTEAFF

d_gene: -
j_gene: TRBJ2-6
v_gene: TRBV12-3/TRBV12-4
abundance: few
CDR3nt: TGTGCCAGCAGTATACAGTCAACTATTGCCAACGTCCTGACTTTC
CDR3aa: CASSIQSTIANVLTF

d_gene: -
j_gene: TRBJ2-3
v_gene: TRBV2
abundance: -
CDR3nt: TGTGCCAGCAGTGATTCGGCAGATTTTCTCGTGGATACGCAGTATTTT
CDR3aa: CASSDSADFLVDTQYF

d_gene: -
j_gene: TRBJ2-5
v_gene: TRBV10-3
abundance: -
CDR3nt: TGTGCCATCAGTCTCAGGGTCCAAGAGACCCAGTACTTC
CDR3aa: CAISLRVQETQYF

d_gene: -
j_gene: TRBJ2-6
v_gene: TRBV12-3/TRBV12-4
abundance: -
CDR3nt: TGTGCCAGCAGTCCGACAAACTCTGGGGCCAACGTCCTGACTTTC
CDR3aa: CASSPTNSGANVLTF

d_gene: TRBD2
j_gene: TRBJ2-3
v_gene: TRBV5-1
abundance: -
CDR3nt: TGCGCCAGCATGGGGACTAGCCAAATTACAGATACGCAGTATTTT
CDR3aa: CASMGTSQITDTQYF

d_gene: -
j_gene: TRBJ2-1
v_gene: TRBV5-1
abundance: few
CDR3nt: TGCGCCAGCAGCTCCCCTTCGGGTGAGCAGTTCTTC
CDR3aa: CASSSPSGEQFF

d_gene: TRBD1
j_gene: TRBJ1-5
v_gene: TRBV10-3
abundance: -
CDR3nt: TGTGCCATCAGGGGGACAGGTGGGCAGCCCCAGCATTTT
CDR3aa: CAIRGTGGQPQHF

d_gene: -
j_gene: TRBJ2-1
v_gene: TRBV29-1
abundance: few
CDR3nt: TGCAGCGTTGCGTTCGCAACCTACAATGAGCAGTTCTTC
CDR3aa: CSVAFATYNEQFF

d_gene: TRBD2
j_gene: TRBJ2-5
v_gene: TRBV24-1
abundance: -
CDR3nt: TGTGCCACCAGTGATTTCCTAGCGGGGCACCAAGAGACCCAGTACTTC
CDR3aa: CATSDFLAGHQETQYF

d_gene: -
j_gene: TRBJ2-2
v_gene: TRBV7-6
abundance: many
CDR3nt: TGTGCCAGCAGCTCCGGGACGAACACCGGGGAGCTGTTTTTT
CDR3aa: CASSSGTNTGELFF

d_gene: -
j_gene: TRBJ2-5
v_gene: TRBV7-2
abundance: few
CDR3nt: TGTGCCAGCAGCTTATACGGGACAGGGACTAGCGAGACCCAGTACTTC
CDR3aa: CASSLYGTGTSETQYF

d_gene: TRBD2
j_gene: TRBJ2-3
v_gene: TRBV5-6
abundance: -
CDR3nt: TGTGCCAGCAGCCCGGGACTAGCGGGAGTTCGAGATACGCAGTATTTT
CDR3aa: CASSPGLAGVRDTQYF

d_gene: TRBD2
j_gene: TRBJ2-7
v_gene: TRBV28
abundance: -
CDR3nt: TGTGCCAGCAGTATAGCGGGGGCATATTTGCAGTACTTC
CDR3aa: CASSIAGAYLQYF

d_gene: -
j_gene: TRBJ2-5
v_gene: TRBV7-9
abundance: -
CDR3nt: TGTGCCAGCGCCCGATTAGAGACCCAGTACTTC
CDR3aa: CASARLETQYF

d_gene: -
j_gene: TRBJ1-2
v_gene: TRBV20-1
abundance: -
CDR3nt: TGCAGTGCTAGAGACCCCCCAGGGAACTATGGCTACACCTTC
CDR3aa: CSARDPPGNYGYTF

d_gene: -
j_gene: TRBJ1-2
v_gene: TRBV7-9
abundance: few
CDR3nt: TGTGCCAGCAGCCCCAACACCCTTAACTATGGCTACACCTTC
CDR3aa: CASSPNTLNYGYTF

d_gene: TRBD2
j_gene: TRBJ2-1
v_gene: TRBV5-6
abundance: few
CDR3nt: TGTGCCAGCAGTTATTCCCCGGGACTAGCGGGTTTAAGCTCCTACAATGAGCAGTTCTTC
CDR3aa: CASSYSPGLAGLSSYNEQFF

d_gene: -
j_gene: TRBJ1-4
v_gene: TRBV14
abundance: -
CDR3nt: TGTGCCAGCAGCCAATATCTCCGCGAAAAACTGTTTTTT
CDR3aa: CASSQYLREKLFF

d_gene: TRBD1
j_gene: TRBJ1-3
v_gene: TRBV6-6
abundance: few
CDR3nt: TGTGCCAGCAGTTACTCGACAGGGCGCTCTGGAAACACCATATATTTT
CDR3aa: CASSYSTGRSGNTIYF

d_gene: -
j_gene: TRBJ2-5
v_gene: TRBV4-2
abundance: many
CDR3nt: TGTGCCAGCAGCCAATCTGGGAGTAGAGAGACCCAGTACTTC
CDR3aa: CASSQSGSRETQYF

d_gene: -
j_gene: TRBJ2-3
v_gene: TRBV4-3
abundance: few
CDR3nt: TGCGCCAGCAGCCAAGATTTAGGGGGTACGCAGTATTTT
CDR3aa: CASSQDLGGTQYF

d_gene: TRBD2
j_gene: TRBJ2-1
v_gene: TRBV29-1
abundance: many
CDR3nt: TGCAGCGTTAATCTAGCGGGAACCTACAATGAGCAGTTCTTC
CDR3aa: CSVNLAGTYNEQFF

d_gene: TRBD1
j_gene: TRBJ1-4
v_gene: TRBV9
abundance: few
CDR3nt: TGTGCCAGCAGCGCAACAGGGGCGGCTGAAAAACTGTTTTTT
CDR3aa: CASSATGAAEKLFF

d_gene: -
j_gene: TRBJ2-7
v_gene: TRBV25-1
abundance: -
CDR3nt: TGTGCCAGCAGTTACGGCTCAGATTACGAGCAGTACTTC
CDR3aa: CASSYGSDYEQYF

d_gene: -
j_gene: TRBJ2-5
v_gene: TRBV6-5
abundance: -
CDR3nt: TGTGCCAGCAGTTACGGGCTCAGCGGCCAAGAGACCCAGTACTTC
CDR3aa: CASSYGLSGQETQYF

d_gene: TRBD1
j_gene: TRBJ2-7
v_gene: TRBV7-2
abundance: few
CDR3nt: TGTGCCAGCAGCATCGGCCCCGCGGGACAGGCAACCTACGAGCAGTACTTC
CDR3aa: CASSIGPAGQATYEQYF

d_gene: -
j_gene: TRBJ1-1
v_gene: TRBV12-3/TRBV12-4
abundance: -
CDR3nt: TGTGCCAGCAGTTCGGGCAGGGCTTTAACTGAAGCTTTCTTT
CDR3aa: CASSSGRALTEAFF